These T cell receptor beta chains were read from a single sample in a study of beta chain features in type 1 diabetes. Here immunoSEQ multiplex PCR was the method, and the copy in TCRdb shows in-frame clones only, minus some. The sample consists of 120,000 to 150,000 clones, about 10% of them appearing once. Specimen: naive CD4+ T cells from blood. The receptors were sampled from a man younger than 35 in good health. CDR3s include the opening cysteine and the closing phenylalanine or tryptophan. Each record gives: D gene, clone size, J gene, V gene, CDR3 DNA, CDR3 protein. The D gene is left open where the match is weak. Size is omitted from some rows. Given values are once, few, many or a class for expanded clones.

d_call: .; clone_size: .; j_call: TRBJ1-5; v_call: TRBV6-1; cdr3_nt: TGTGCCAGCAGTGAAGACAAGTCGAGGAGCAATCAGCCCCAGCATTTT; cdr3_aa: CASSEDKSRSNQPQHF
d_call: .; clone_size: .; j_call: TRBJ1-6; v_call: TRBV18; cdr3_nt: TGTGCCAGCTCGTCCACAGGGAGTGATTCACCCCTCCACTTT; cdr3_aa: CASSSTGSDSPLHF
d_call: .; clone_size: .; j_call: TRBJ1-2; v_call: TRBV15; cdr3_nt: TGTGCCACCAGCCGACAGGACTATGGCTACACCTTC; cdr3_aa: CATSRQDYGYTF
d_call: .; clone_size: .; j_call: TRBJ1-3; v_call: TRBV2; cdr3_nt: TGTGCCAGCATGCGTTCTGGAAACACCATATATTTT; cdr3_aa: CASMRSGNTIYF
d_call: TRBD1; clone_size: few; j_call: TRBJ1-2; v_call: TRBV6-5; cdr3_nt: TGTGCCAGCGGAGGGACAGTCTATGGCTACACCTTC; cdr3_aa: CASGGTVYGYTF
d_call: TRBD1; clone_size: .; j_call: TRBJ2-1; v_call: TRBV5-1; cdr3_nt: TGCGCCAGCAGCTCGGGACAGGGGAATGAGCAGTTCTTC; cdr3_aa: CASSSGQGNEQFF
d_call: TRBD1; clone_size: few; j_call: TRBJ2-7; v_call: TRBV7-2; cdr3_nt: TGTGCCAGCAGCTTAACTCCGACAGGGCACGAGCAGTACTTC; cdr3_aa: CASSLTPTGHEQYF
d_call: .; clone_size: few; j_call: TRBJ2-3; v_call: TRBV30; cdr3_nt: TGTGCCTGGAGGGCAACGCAGGGCCCAGATACGCAGTATTTT; cdr3_aa: CAWRATQGPDTQYF
d_call: .; clone_size: .; j_call: TRBJ2-6; v_call: TRBV5-1; cdr3_nt: TGCGCCAGCAGCGCAGGACAGACCTCTTGGGCCAACGTCCTGACTTTC; cdr3_aa: CASSAGQTSWANVLTF
d_call: .; clone_size: .; j_call: TRBJ2-7; v_call: TRBV5-6; cdr3_nt: TGTGCCAGCATTCCTTCGGGAGTACCCTACGAGCAGTACTTC; cdr3_aa: CASIPSGVPYEQYF
d_call: .; clone_size: few; j_call: TRBJ1-2; v_call: TRBV9; cdr3_nt: TGTGCCAGCAGCGTATCTGAAGGGGTGAGCTATGGCTACACCTTC; cdr3_aa: CASSVSEGVSYGYTF
d_call: TRBD2; clone_size: few; j_call: TRBJ2-1; v_call: TRBV9; cdr3_nt: TGTGCCAGCAGCTCAAGGACCGGGAGGGGTGTTGAGCAGTTCTTC; cdr3_aa: CASSSRTGRGVEQFF
d_call: TRBD1; clone_size: .; j_call: TRBJ1-5; v_call: TRBV2; cdr3_nt: TGTGCCAGCAGTGGACAGGGAAGCAATCAGCCCCAGCATTTT; cdr3_aa: CASSGQGSNQPQHF
d_call: TRBD2; clone_size: many; j_call: TRBJ2-7; v_call: TRBV18; cdr3_nt: TGTGCCAGCTCACCACCAACTAGCGGGGTGGTCGAGCAGTACTTC; cdr3_aa: CASSPPTSGVVEQYF
d_call: .; clone_size: few; j_call: TRBJ2-3; v_call: TRBV19; cdr3_nt: TGTGCCAGTAGTAAGCGTATAACAGATACGCAGTATTTT; cdr3_aa: CASSKRITDTQYF
d_call: TRBD2; clone_size: .; j_call: TRBJ2-3; v_call: TRBV29-1; cdr3_nt: TGCAGCGTTGCCACCGGGACTAGCGGCACAGATACGCAGTATTTT; cdr3_aa: CSVATGTSGTDTQYF